This T cell receptor (beta chain) emerged from a study of early T cells in non-severe SARS-CoV-2 infection. Study context: It was bulk RNA from unsorted whole blood that was sequenced, and the chains were unpaired.

CDR3 size: 14 residues. The germline gives CDR1 DFQATT, CDR2 SNEGSKA (reference sequence). This clonotype has only a few counts. Its specificity is unknown. A junction end diverges from the germline sequence, so it may reflect a read error. Unique molecular identifiers (one per individual cDNA molecule) were attached. MiXCR, run by TCRdb on the 5' RACE reads, gives a single entry per CDR3 protein. The sample consists of tens of thousands of distinct CDR3 sequences, under 9.5% of them appearing once. Study observations and caveats: Using VDJdb, the matching emphasized anti-spike CD8 responses while missing private and CD4 specificities.

V usage is TRBV20-1 and J usage is TRBJ1-3; D not certain. This clonotype was sampled from an adult who was a healthcare worker with PCR-confirmed SARS-CoV-2 infection or an uninfected control (not recorded which). The sequenced material came from whole blood. DNA for the CDR3: TGCAGTGCTATGGACCGAAACTCTGAAAACACCATATATTTT. Translation gives CSAMDRNSENTIYF.